This T cell receptor beta chain derives from a study of blood T cell repertoires in COVID-19. CDR3 length: 16 amino acids. The germline CDR1 and CDR2 sequences are LNHNV and YYDKDF (reference sequence). V shed 4 bases, J shed 7 bases, and the junction held 12 bases outside the gene matches. Repertoires were generated with immunoSEQ multiplex PCR, while TCRdb's copy carries only in-frame clones and drops some. The sample lists approximately 340,000 clones; roughly nine tenths were seen once. Specimen: PBMCs or T cells enriched from blood (not recorded which). The chain recombines TRBV15 with TRBJ1-4; 7 bases match TRBD1. This clonotype was sampled from a woman aged 40 to 49 who had been exposed to COVID-19. The CDR3 bases are TGTGCCACCAGCAAGACAGGGACCCTTACCGGTGAAAAACTGTTTTTT. Translating gives CATSKTGTLTGEKLFF.